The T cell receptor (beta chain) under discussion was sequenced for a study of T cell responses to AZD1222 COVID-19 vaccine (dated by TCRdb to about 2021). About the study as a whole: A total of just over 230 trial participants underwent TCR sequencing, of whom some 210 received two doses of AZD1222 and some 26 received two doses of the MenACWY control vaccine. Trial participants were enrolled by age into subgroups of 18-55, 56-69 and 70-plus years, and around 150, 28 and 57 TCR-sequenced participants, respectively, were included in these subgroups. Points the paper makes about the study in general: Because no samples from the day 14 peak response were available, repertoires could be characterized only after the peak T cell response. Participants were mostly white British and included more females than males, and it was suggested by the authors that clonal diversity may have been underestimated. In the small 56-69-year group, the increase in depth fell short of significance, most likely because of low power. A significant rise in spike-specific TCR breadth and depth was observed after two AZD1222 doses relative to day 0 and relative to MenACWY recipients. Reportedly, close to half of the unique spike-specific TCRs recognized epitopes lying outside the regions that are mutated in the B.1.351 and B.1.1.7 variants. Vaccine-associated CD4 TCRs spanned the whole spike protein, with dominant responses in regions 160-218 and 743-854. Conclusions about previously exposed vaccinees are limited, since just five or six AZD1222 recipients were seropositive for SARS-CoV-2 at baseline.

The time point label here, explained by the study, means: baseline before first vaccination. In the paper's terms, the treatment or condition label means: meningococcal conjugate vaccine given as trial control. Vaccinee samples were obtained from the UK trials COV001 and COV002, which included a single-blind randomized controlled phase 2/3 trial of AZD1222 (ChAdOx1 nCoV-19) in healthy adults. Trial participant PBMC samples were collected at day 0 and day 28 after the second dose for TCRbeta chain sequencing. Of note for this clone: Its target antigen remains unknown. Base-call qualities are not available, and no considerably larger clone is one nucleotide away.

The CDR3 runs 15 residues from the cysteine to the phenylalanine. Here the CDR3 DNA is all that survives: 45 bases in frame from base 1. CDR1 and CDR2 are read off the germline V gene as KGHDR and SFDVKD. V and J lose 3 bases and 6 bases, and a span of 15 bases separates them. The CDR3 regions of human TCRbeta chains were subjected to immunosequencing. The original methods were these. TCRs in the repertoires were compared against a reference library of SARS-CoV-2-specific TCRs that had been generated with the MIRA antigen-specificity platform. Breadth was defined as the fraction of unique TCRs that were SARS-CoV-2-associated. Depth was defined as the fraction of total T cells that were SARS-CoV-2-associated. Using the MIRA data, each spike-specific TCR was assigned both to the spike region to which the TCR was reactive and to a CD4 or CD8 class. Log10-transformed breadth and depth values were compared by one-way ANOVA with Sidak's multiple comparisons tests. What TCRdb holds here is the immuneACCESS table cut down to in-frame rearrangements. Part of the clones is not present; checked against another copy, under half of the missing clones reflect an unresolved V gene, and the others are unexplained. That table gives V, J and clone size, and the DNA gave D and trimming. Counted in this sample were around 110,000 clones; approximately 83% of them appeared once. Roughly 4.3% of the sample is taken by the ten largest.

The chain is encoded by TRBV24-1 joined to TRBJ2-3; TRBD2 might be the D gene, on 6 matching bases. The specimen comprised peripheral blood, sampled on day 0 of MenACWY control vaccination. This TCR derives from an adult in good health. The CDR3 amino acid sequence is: CATSDTGTSSDTQYF. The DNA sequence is TGTGCCACCAGTGATACCGGGACTTCCTCCGATACGCAGTATTTT.